The 17 T cell receptor beta chains below all came from one sample that was sequenced in a study of blood T cell repertoires in COVID-19. The assay was immunoSEQ multiplex PCR, and TCRdb's table has in-frame clones only and misses some. The sample carries around 190,000 clones, around 83% recorded once. The sequenced material came from peripheral blood. The origin of the receptors is a woman between 70 and 85 years old with COVID-19, enrolled during active disease.

The chain is built from TRBV7-2 and TRBJ1-2; the D gene is possibly TRBD1 (5 bases). CDR3 length equals 15 residues. CDR1 is SGHTA, CDR2 FQGNSA, per germline. V lost 4 bases to trimming and J lost 8 bases, with 20 bases between them. CDR3 sequence: CASSSSPASGGGYTF. Here the CDR3 DNA reads TGTGCCAGCAGCTCAAGTCCCGCTTCGGGGGGGGGCTACACCTTC.

This clone was recorded only once. This chain uses TRBV10-3 with TRBJ1-4; D ambiguous. The CDR3 runs to 15 residues. V shed 4 bases and J shed 6 bases, with 15 bases lying between them. CDR1 and CDR2 (germline): ENHRY, SYGVKD. The DNA of the CDR3 is TGTGCCATCAGTGGGACGAGGGAAGGTTATGAAAAACTGTTTTTT. Its translation: CAISGTREGYEKLFF.

The chain recombines TRBV19 with TRBJ2-7; tentatively, D is TRBD2 (6 bases). CDR1 and CDR2 (germline): LNHDA, SQIVND (reference sequence). This CDR3 region has 13 residues. Trimming left V 6 bases short and J 7 bases short, with 16 bases between. The CDR3 is CASREGRYQEQYF. The CDR3 DNA is TGTGCCAGTAGGGAGGGACGGTACCAAGAGCAGTACTTC.

The chain combines TRBV2 with TRBJ1-4, with D perhaps matching TRBD1 (6 bases). Germline V gives CDR1 SNHLY, CDR2 FYNNEI. V lost 7 bases, J lost 4 bases, and 19 bases lay in between. CDR3 size: 16 residues. The CDR3 nucleotides read TGTGCCAGCACAAGAAACAGGGAGAAGAGTAATGAAAAACTGTTTTTT. Translation: CASTRNREKSNEKLFF.

The CDR3: CASRAGQGRIAGDEQFF. The CDR3 coding sequence is TGTGCCAGCCGCGCGGGACAGGGAAGAATCGCGGGAGACGAGCAGTTCTTC. The V call is TRBV2, the J call TRBJ2-1; the match to TRBD1 covers 9 bases. Germline CDR1 reads SNHLY; CDR2 reads FYNNEI. V shed 8 bases and J 10 bases; nucleotides not matched to a gene: 21. This CDR3 comprises 17 residues.

This chain uses TRBV10-3 with TRBJ1-2, with TRBD1 as a possible D gene (6 bases). Trimming took off 6 bases at V and 7 bases at J, with 15 bases between the two ends. The V gene's germline CDR1 is ENHRY and CDR2 SYGVKD. This CDR3 is 13 amino acids long. CDR3 DNA: TGTGCCATCAGGACCTCGGGGGGGCTTGGCTACACCTTC. Its translation: CAIRTSGGLGYTF.

This chain uses TRBV2 with TRBJ2-5; 11 bases agree with TRBD2. The CDR3 is 14 residues long. Germline V gives CDR1 SNHLY, CDR2 FYNNEI. J gave up 2 bases and V 10 bases, and 6 bases lay outside the gene matches. CDR3 in amino acids: CATRLAGLQETQYF. The CDR3 DNA reads TGTGCCACCAGACTAGCGGGGTTACAAGAGACCCAGTACTTC.

The J gene is TRBJ1-2, the V gene TRBV16, with D possibly TRBD1 on 5 matching bases. Germline CDR1 is KGHSY and CDR2 is FQNENV. The CDR3 sequence is 12 residues long. V lost 3 bases and J 6 bases, leaving 8 bases between the germline ends. In DNA form, the CDR3 reads TGTGCCAGCAGCCAGACAGTGGATGGCTACACCTTC. Encoded protein: CASSQTVDGYTF.

This clone occurred a few times. The genes are TRBV7-6 and TRBJ2-7, with 15 bases that match TRBD2. CDR1 SGHVS and CDR2 FNYEAQ come from the germline V gene. The CDR3 length is 16 residues. The junction had 9 bases not matched to a gene; V was cut back by 0 bases and J by 12 bases. This chain's CDR3 is CASSLAGLAGGPVLYF. The CDR3 bases are TGTGCCAGCAGCTTAGCAGGACTAGCGGGAGGGCCGGTGTTGTACTTC.

The chain employs TRBV7-9 and TRBJ2-1; 9 bases map to TRBD2. The CDR3 loop spans 16 amino acids. Per germline, CDR1 SEHNR and CDR2 FQNEAQ (reference sequence). The trim removed 5 bases at V and 5 bases at J, leaving 10 bases unmatched. In DNA, the CDR3 is TGTGCCAGCAGCCAGCTGGCGGGAGGGCAAAACAATGAGCAGTTCTTC. Translating gives CASSQLAGGQNNEQFF. Full variable domain (outside the CDR3, taken from reference TRBV7-9 and TRBJ2-1): DTGVSQNPRHKITKRGQNVTFRCDPISEHNRLYWYRQTLGQGPEFLTYFQNEAQLEKSRLLSDRFSAERPKGSFSTLEIQRTEQGDSAMYLCASSQLAGGQNNEQFFGPGTRLTVL.

The chain is built from TRBV28 and TRBJ2-7, with TRBD1 identical over 7 bases. V gave up 3 bases and J gave up 5 bases; unmatched junction bases: 4. CDR1 is MDHEN, CDR2 SYDVKM, per germline. This CDR3 contains 13 residues. The CDR3 spells CASSLTGNHEQYF. In DNA, the CDR3 is TGTGCCAGCAGTTTGACAGGGAACCACGAGCAGTACTTC.

The gene calls are TRBV5-1 and TRBJ1-1; 7 bases align to TRBD1. Germline CDR1 is SGHRS and CDR2 is YFSETQ. This CDR3 spans 16 amino acids. V lost 5 bases to trimming and J lost 2 bases; unmatched junction nucleotides: 12. The CDR3 DNA reads as TGCGCCAGCAGTCCAGGGGGACGGCAGAGCAACACTGAAGCTTTCTTT. Translating it yields CASSPGGRQSNTEAFF.

V usage is TRBV2 and J usage is TRBJ2-7; the match to TRBD1 covers 8 bases. V shed 7 bases and J 2 bases; nucleotides not matched to a gene: 10. The CDR3 is 15 residues long. Germline V gene lookup returns CDR1 SNHLY and CDR2 FYNNEI. For the CDR3, the DNA is TGTGCCAGCAAAGACGACAGGGGACCCCCCTACGAGCAGTACTTC. It encodes CASKDDRGPPYEQYF.

This clone was observed once. One end of the junction does not line up with germline, which may come from a read error. The chain recombines TRBV7-9 with TRBJ2-3, with D possibly matching TRBD1 (6 bases). This CDR3 is 12 amino acids long. Per the germline V gene, CDR1 is SEHNR and CDR2 is FQNEAQ (reference sequence). CDR3 region: CASSGETGRGHF. CDR3 nucleotides: TGTGCCAGCAGCGGTGAGACAGGCCGGGGACATTTT.

The chain combines TRBV5-8 with TRBJ1-5, with TRBD1 identical over 8 bases. V dropped 4 bases and J dropped 6; count of bases not matched to a gene: 12. The CDR3 runs to 16 residues. Germline CDR1 is SGHTS and CDR2 is YDEGEE. Written as DNA, the CDR3 is TGTGCCAGCAGCCACGGGACAGGCCGGCCCTTTCAGCCCCAGCATTTT. Its translation is CASSHGTGRPFQPQHF.

V is TRBV20-1 and J is TRBJ2-1; 8 bases are a match to TRBD2. The CDR3 runs to 15 residues. Trimming removed 3 bases from V and 4 bases from J; junction bases left unmatched: 8. The V gene's germline CDR1 is DFQATT and CDR2 SNEGSKA (reference sequence). The chain's CDR3 is CSASGRLAGYNEQFF. The CDR3 DNA reads as TGCAGTGCTAGTGGAAGGCTAGCGGGTTACAATGAGCAGTTCTTC.

V gene TRBV7-9 combines with J gene TRBJ2-1; the D gene is possibly TRBD2 (6 bases). V lost 3 bases and J lost 5, with 26 bases in between. The CDR3 runs 19 residues. In germline, CDR1 is SEHNR, CDR2 FQNEAQ (reference sequence). The CDR3 here is CASSFSGTPYGYQNNEQFF. The CDR3, as DNA: TGTGCCAGCAGCTTCTCCGGGACTCCGTATGGGTACCAAAACAATGAGCAGTTCTTC.